The sample holds many counts of the clone carrying this TCR beta chain. Patients aged 18 to 65 with hyperthyroidism were newly diagnosed, with duration under 2 months. Diagnoses were made from clinical symptoms, serum measures (thyroxine and TRAb), thyroid ultrasound and orbital computed tomography. A roughly 9.3 ml volume of fresh peripheral blood provided the PBMCs. The CDR3 runs to 14 residues. V was clipped by 0 bases and J by 3 bases, with 8 bases between them. CDR1 and CDR2 (germline): SNHLY, FYNNEI. The data stem from a study of T cells in Graves' hyperthyroidism and ophthalmopathy. Across the whole study: Pretreatment peripheral blood was obtained at initial diagnosis.

TCR beta CDR3 regions were amplified from RNA. The HTBI set primed first-round TCR CDR3 RT-PCR. In TCRdb, the multiplex PCR reads were re-called with MiXCR into one record per CDR3 protein. The table lists 250,000 to 300,000 distinct CDR3 sequences, roughly 13% of them singletons. This TCR derives from a woman under 40 with Graves' hyperthyroidism that later progressed to Graves' ophthalmopathy. Sequencing used blood. The chain carries TRBV2 and TRBJ2-5; the D gene is possibly TRBD2 (5 bases). The CDR3: CASSEARGKETQYF. The CDR3 DNA follows: TGTGCCAGCAGTGAAGCTCGGGGTAAAGAGACCCAGTACTTC. Supplemented by reference TRBV2 and TRBJ2-5, the full variable domain reads EPEVTQTPSHQVTQMGQEVILRCVPISNHLYFYWYRQILGQKVEFLVSFYNNEISEKSEIFDDQFSVERPDGSNFTLKIRSTKLEDSAMYFCASSEARGKETQYFGPGTRLLVL.